Below, 10 T cell receptor beta chains from the same sample are listed, as sequenced in a study of blood T cell repertoires in COVID-19. Using immunoSEQ multiplex PCR, the repertoire was profiled, and TCRdb retains in-frame clones only, with some absent. The sample carries approximately 500,000 clones, roughly nine tenths recorded once. Sequencing was performed on peripheral blood. The source is a man between 18 and 35 years old with COVID-19, enrolled during active disease.

This clone is a singleton in its sample. The V call is TRBV6-6, the J call TRBJ2-3, with 7 bases lining up with TRBD2. The CDR3 totals 16 residues. The V and J ends lost 10 bases and 0 bases, in that order; junction bases with no gene match: 13. CDR1 is MNHNY and CDR2 is SVGAGI in the germline V gene (reference sequence). CDR3: CATGGGSITSTDTQYF. The CDR3 bases are TGTGCCACCGGCGGGGGTTCAATTACTAGCACAGATACGCAGTATTTT.

This sequence joins TRBV18 and TRBJ2-7, with 11 bases aligning to TRBD1. The CDR3 has 16 residues. Germline CDR1 is KGHSH and CDR2 is LQKENI. With 2 bases clipped from V and 7 bases from J, the junction kept 10 bases outside the gene matches. The CDR3 loop is CASSPTGTGGSGEQYF. The CDR3 nucleotides are TGTGCCAGCTCACCAACCGGGACAGGGGGATCCGGGGAGCAGTACTTC.

Here the CDR3 DNA reads TGTGCCAGCAGCTTTATACTAGCCGACACCAATGAGCAGTTCTTC. Its protein product is CASSFILADTNEQFF. This rearrangement joins TRBV7-8 to TRBJ2-1; D is possibly TRBD2 (6 bases). This CDR3 comprises 15 residues. The V gene's germline CDR1 is SGHVS and CDR2 FQNEAQ. Between the trimmed V and J ends, which lost 3 bases and 6 bases, there was a span of 15 bases.

The chain carries TRBV3-1 (or the pseudogene TRBV3-2) and TRBJ1-1; 7 bases align to TRBD1. This CDR3 region has 13 residues. V lost 2 bases and J lost 5; bases outside the gene matches: 2. In germline, CDR1 is LGHDT, CDR2 YNNKEL (reference sequence). The CDR3 sequence is CASSQTGDTEAFF. The CDR3 nucleotides read TGTGCCAGCAGCCAAACAGGGGATACTGAAGCTTTCTTT.

The rearrangement links TRBV12-3 or TRBV12-4 to TRBJ1-1; no firm D call. The CDR3 sequence is 12 residues long. Trimming shortened V by 3 bases and J by 4 bases, and 6 bases separated the two germline ends. CDR3 nucleotide sequence: TGTGCCAGCAGTTTGTGGGCCACTGAAGCTTTCTTT. This sequence encodes CASSLWATEAFF.

This clone was observed a few times. This chain connects TRBV6-6 to TRBJ1-5, with D possibly being TRBD1 (5 bases). Per germline, CDR1 MNHNY and CDR2 SVGAGI (reference sequence). This CDR3 contains 15 residues. V dropped 2 bases and J dropped 7 bases, with 15 bases sitting between them. The DNA for the CDR3 is TGTGCCAGCAGTTACACTCAGGGATCAGGACAGCCCCAGCATTTT. Translation: CASSYTQGSGQPQHF.

On this clone: Additional DNA sequences in this sample encode the identical CDR3. The chain employs TRBV30 and TRBJ1-1, with 8 bases matching TRBD1. V was pared by 2 bases and J by 1 base, with 3 bases of the junction left unmatched. The germline V gene has CDR1 GTSNPN and CDR2 SVGIG (reference sequence). The CDR3 is 14 amino acids. The chain's CDR3 is CAWSTGTGNTEAFF. The DNA of the CDR3 is TGTGCCTGGAGTACCGGGACAGGGAACACTGAAGCTTTCTTT.

A few counts support this clone. The rearrangement uses TRBV2 and TRBJ2-7; D ambiguous. The germline V and J ends were trimmed by 6 bases and 3 bases, with 3 bases remaining between them. In germline, CDR1 is SNHLY, CDR2 FYNNEI. The CDR3 covers 10 residues. In DNA form, the CDR3 reads TGTGCCAGCAGCGGCTACGAGCAGTACTTC. This gives the protein CASSGYEQYF.

The chain uses TRBV9 and TRBJ1-1; 7 bases align to TRBD1. The germline gives CDR1 SGDLS, CDR2 YYNGEE. V trimming: 0 bases; J trimming: 3 bases; junction bases outside the gene matches: 5. The length of the CDR3 is 15 residues. CDR3 residues: CASSVGGDRHTEAFF. DNA for the CDR3: TGTGCCAGCAGCGTAGGTGGGGACAGACACACTGAAGCTTTCTTT.

CDR3 region: CASSGQGGVTYNEQFF. In DNA, the CDR3 is TGTGCCAGCTCTGGTCAAGGCGGGGTAACCTACAATGAGCAGTTCTTC. The chain joins TRBV7-3 to TRBJ2-1, with D maybe TRBD2 (6 bases). V lost 8 bases to trimming and J lost 2 bases, with 19 bases between them. The CDR3 spans 16 residues. Germline lookup yields CDR1 SGHTA and CDR2 FQGTGA.